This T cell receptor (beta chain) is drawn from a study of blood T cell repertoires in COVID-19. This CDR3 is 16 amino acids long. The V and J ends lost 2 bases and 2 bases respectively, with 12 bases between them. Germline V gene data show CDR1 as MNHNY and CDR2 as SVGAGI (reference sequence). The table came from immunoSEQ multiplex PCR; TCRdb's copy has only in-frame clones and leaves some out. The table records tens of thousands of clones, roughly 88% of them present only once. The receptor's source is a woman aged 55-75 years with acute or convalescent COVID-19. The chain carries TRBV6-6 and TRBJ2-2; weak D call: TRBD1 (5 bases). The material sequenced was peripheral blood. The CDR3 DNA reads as TGTGCCAGCAGTTACGGACACAATTTTAACACCGGGGAGCTGTTTTTT. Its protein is CASSYGHNFNTGELFF.